These 25 T cell receptor beta chains originate from one sample sequenced in a study of human T cells and chemical hapten exposure. The time point denotes: pre-sensitization, week 0. This sample's treatment: therapeutic diphenylcyclopropenone sensitization with weekly scalp DPC. TCRdb ran MiXCR on the RACE reads and lists one entry per CDR3 protein. This table holds approximately 320,000 distinct CDR3 sequences, 5.5% found once. The sample in question was whole blood, obtained in connection with sensitization to the hapten diphenylcyclopropenone (DPC). The receptors come from a woman in her late teens or twenties with alopecia areata. Some clones in this sample may be carry-over from other donors' samples.

This clonotype occurred many times. The chain has TRBV5-6 and TRBJ2-3; the match to TRBD2 covers 9 bases. The CDR3 contains 14 residues. V lost 5 bases and J lost 6; bases outside the gene matches: 7. Germline CDR1 is SGHDT and CDR2 is YYEEEE. CDR3 sequence (DNA): TGTGCCAGCAGGCTGCTCACTAGCGGGGATACGCAGTATTTT. Amino acid sequence: CASRLLTSGDTQYF.

The chain is built from TRBV18 and TRBJ1-1; maybe TRBD1 (5 bases). The CDR3 is 15 amino acids. The V gene lost 1 base and the J gene lost 1 base, with 10 bases spanning the gap. Germline V gene lookup returns CDR1 KGHSH and CDR2 LQKENI. The CDR3 nucleotides are TGTGCCAGCTCACCACAGGAGGGGCCGAACACTGAAGCTTTCTTT. Its protein is CASSPQEGPNTEAFF.

This clonotype was detected many times. The chain employs TRBV12-3 or TRBV12-4 and TRBJ1-4; TRBD1 matches 8 bases. This CDR3 has 13 residues. With 8 bases clipped from V and 6 bases from J, the junction kept 5 bases outside the gene matches. CDR3 bases: TGTGCCAGCCAACAGGGGGAGGATGAAAAACTGTTTTTT. It is translated as CASQQGEDEKLFF.

This clonotype has a count of ten or more. V usage is TRBV7-9 and J usage is TRBJ1-1; D is unclear. The germline CDR1 and CDR2 sequences are SEHNR and FQNEAQ (reference sequence). CDR3 length equals 12 residues. Trimming stripped 10 bases from V and 0 bases from J, with 9 bases between. The CDR3 DNA is TGTGCCACCGAGATCCTGAACACTGAAGCTTTCTTT. This translates into CATEILNTEAFF.

This clonotype was counted many times. V gene TRBV2 combines with J gene TRBJ1-1, with a weak D call TRBD1 (5 bases). Trimming removed 8 bases at V and 2 bases at J, with 18 bases between. Germline CDR1 is SNHLY and CDR2 is FYNNEI. The CDR3 has 15 residues. CDR3 in amino acids: CASERAGTSNTEAFF. CDR3 bases: TGTGCCAGCGAGAGAGCCGGGACGTCCAACACTGAAGCTTTCTTT.

Many counts were recorded for this clonotype. This chain joins TRBV10-3 and TRBJ1-2; D is possibly TRBD1 (5 bases). The germline V and J ends were trimmed by 5 bases and 4 bases, with 8 bases remaining between them. Germline V CDR1 and CDR2: ENHRY, SYGVKD. CDR3 size: 12 residues. The CDR3 sequence: CAISPGIYGYTF. CDR3 coding DNA: TGTGCCATCAGTCCAGGGATCTATGGCTACACCTTC.

This clonotype showed up just a few times. The V and J genes are TRBV5-5 and TRBJ2-1; TRBD1 agrees at 8 bases. The length of the CDR3 is 16 residues. The germline V gene encodes CDR1 SGHKS and CDR2 YYEKEE (reference sequence). Trimming removed 4 bases from V and 3 bases from J; junction bases left unmatched: 9. CDR3 loop: CASSNGSGGYYNEQFF. CDR3 sequence (DNA): TGTGCCAGCAGCAACGGTTCAGGGGGCTACTACAATGAGCAGTTCTTC.

The sample holds many counts of this clonotype. The chain combines TRBV25-1 with TRBJ2-1, with D possibly TRBD1 on 6 matching bases. Per germline, CDR1 MGHDK and CDR2 SYGVNS. The CDR3 length is 17 residues. The V end lost 3 bases, the J end lost 0 bases, and 15 bases lay between the germline ends. CDR3 bases: TGTGCCAGCAGTGATCTGAGGGGACAAAGCTCCTACAATGAGCAGTTCTTC. As protein: CASSDLRGQSSYNEQFF.

This clonotype has more than one count but fewer than ten. The rearrangement links TRBV7-2 to TRBJ1-2; D is perhaps TRBD1 (5 bases). The V gene's germline CDR1 is SGHTA and CDR2 FQGNSA. The V gene lost 0 bases and the J gene lost 6 bases, with 20 bases spanning the gap. The CDR3 runs 17 residues. In DNA form, the CDR3 reads TGTGCCAGCAGCTTAGCAGGGGTGACTCCAGGAAGTCATGGCTACACCTTC. Translated: CASSLAGVTPGSHGYTF.

The table lists this clonotype with many counts. The rearrangement links TRBV28 to TRBJ1-5, with TRBD1 identical over 8 bases. The CDR3 consists of 14 residues. Trimming cost V 6 bases and J 8 bases; bases outside gene matches: 9. Germline V lookup: CDR1 MDHEN, CDR2 SYDVKM. CDR3 sequence reads: CASSADRGRKPQHF. The CDR3 nucleotides are TGTGCCAGCAGCGCTGACAGGGGAAGAAAGCCCCAGCATTTT.

This clonotype has a count of ten or more. The chain couples TRBV6-5 to TRBJ2-7; D tentatively reads TRBD1 or TRBD2 (5 bases each). Germline loops: CDR1 MNHEY, CDR2 SVGAGI. V lost 2 bases and J 4 bases, leaving 9 bases between the germline ends. CDR3 length: 13 amino acids. CDR3 in DNA: TGTGCCAGCAGTTACGGGGACCCTTACGAGCAGTACTTC. This translates into CASSYGDPYEQYF.

About this clonotype itself: The junction departs from the called germline gene at one end, perhaps through a read error. The chain recombines TRBV2 with TRBJ1-6, with D unclear. CDR3 length equals 15 residues. Germline CDR1 SNHLY, CDR2 FYNNEI. In DNA, the CDR3 is TGTGCCTGCAGTCCTCAGTGGTCCTCTGCTTCACCCCTCCACTTT. The encoded protein is CACSPQWSSASPLHF.

The CDR3, as DNA: TGCAGTGCTAGAGATCTGGTAGCAGGATTTGAAGATACGCAGTATTTT. It translates to CSARDLVAGFEDTQYF. The chain links TRBV20-1 to TRBJ2-3; unclear D gene. Germline values: CDR1 DFQATT, CDR2 SNEGSKA (reference sequence). This CDR3 is 16 amino acids long. V lost 0 bases and J 5 bases, leaving 18 bases between the germline ends.

This clonotype was detected only a few times. The chain recombines TRBV7-9 with TRBJ2-3, with TRBD2 matching 7 bases. Germline CDR1 reads SEHNR; CDR2 reads FQNEAQ (reference sequence). V shed 2 bases and J 3 bases; nucleotides not matched to a gene: 14. The CDR3 runs 18 residues. CDR3 region: CASSLRPGASGKTDTQYF. The DNA for the CDR3 is TGTGCCAGCAGCTTACGGCCCGGGGCTAGCGGAAAGACAGATACGCAGTATTTT.

Only a few counts were recorded for this clonotype. The chain is built from TRBV28 and TRBJ1-5; D remains ambiguous. The CDR3 runs 12 residues. V was trimmed by 7 bases and J by 1 base, leaving 5 bases between them. Germline CDR1 and CDR2: MDHEN and SYDVKM. The CDR3 reads CASTQSNQPQHF. DNA for the CDR3: TGTGCCAGCACACAGAGCAATCAGCCCCAGCATTTT.

This clonotype was counted ten times or more. The chain recombines TRBV6-6 with TRBJ1-4; 8 positions agree with TRBD1. Germline lookup yields CDR1 MNHNY and CDR2 SVGAGI (reference sequence). V shed 7 bases and J 8 bases; nucleotides not matched to a gene: 12. The CDR3 loop spans 15 amino acids. For the CDR3, the DNA is TGTGCCAGCAATTCAGGCCAGGGGGCGACGGAAAAACTGTTTTTT. It yields the protein CASNSGQGATEKLFF.

This clonotype was detected ten times or more. The genes are TRBV12-3 or TRBV12-4 and TRBJ1-2; TRBD1 aligns across 7 bases. This CDR3 comprises 13 residues. V was pared by 6 bases and J by 5 bases, with 6 bases of the junction left unmatched. CDR3 sequence: CASSLDRSYGYTF. The CDR3 nucleotides are TGTGCCAGCAGCTTGGACAGGAGTTATGGCTACACCTTC.

There are many counts of this clonotype. The genes are TRBV7-9 and TRBJ2-2; no definite D call. Trimming stripped 1 base from V and 0 bases from J, with 9 bases between. The CDR3 loop spans 16 amino acids. Looked up from germline, CDR1 is SEHNR and CDR2 is FQNEAQ (reference sequence). The CDR3 here is CASSLGGQPNTGELFF. The CDR3 bases are TGTGCCAGCAGCTTAGGAGGTCAGCCGAACACCGGGGAGCTGTTTTTT.

This clonotype was picked up a small number of times. CDR3 loop: CASKKGRDWYEQYF. The DNA for the CDR3 is TGTGCCAGCAAGAAAGGTCGGGATTGGTACGAGCAGTACTTC. J is TRBJ2-7 and V is TRBV6-1; TRBD2 is a possible D gene (5 bases). This CDR3 has 14 residues. Per germline, CDR1 MNHNS and CDR2 SASEGT. Trimming took off 7 bases at V and 4 bases at J, with 17 bases between the two ends.

This clonotype was seen at least ten times. This chain links TRBV12-3 or TRBV12-4 with TRBJ1-2, with D tentatively TRBD1 (5 bases). The CDR3 spans 13 residues. V dropped 5 bases and J dropped 4 bases, with 11 bases sitting between them. The CDR3 reads CASSTDMIYGYTF. CDR3 nucleotide sequence: TGTGCCAGCAGTACGGACATGATCTATGGCTACACCTTC.

This clonotype was found many times. The chain carries TRBV27 and TRBJ2-1, with 12 positions matching TRBD2. J lost 0 bases, V lost 3 bases, and 9 bases had no gene match. The CDR3 runs to 19 residues. The germline CDR1 and CDR2 sequences are MNHEY and SMNVEV (reference sequence). CDR3: CASSFRLAGDLSSYNEQFF. In nucleotides, the CDR3 is TGTGCCAGCAGTTTTCGACTAGCGGGAGATCTCAGCTCCTACAATGAGCAGTTCTTC.

The sample holds many counts of this clonotype. V and J are TRBV5-1 and TRBJ2-3; 10 bases align to TRBD2. J lost 0 bases, V lost 6 bases, and 10 bases had no gene match. The CDR3 contains 17 residues. The germline V gene encodes CDR1 SGHRS and CDR2 YFSETQ. As DNA, the CDR3 is TGCGCCAGCAACAAAGGACTAGCGGATACTAGCACAGATACGCAGTATTTT. Its translation is CASNKGLADTSTDTQYF.

The chain is built from TRBV10-3 and TRBJ1-1; TRBD1 matches 7 bases. The CDR3 length is 13 residues. Germline V gene lookup returns CDR1 ENHRY and CDR2 SYGVKD. Trimming cost V 4 bases and J 10 bases; bases outside gene matches: 9. CDR3 DNA sequence: TGTGCCATCAGTGTCGGGGAGGGGGCGTCAGCTTTCTTT. This sequence encodes CAISVGEGASAFF.

This clonotype came up a few times. The V gene is TRBV7-2, the J gene TRBJ2-3; tentatively, D is TRBD2 (6 bases). The length of the CDR3 is 15 residues. Per germline, CDR1 SGHTA and CDR2 FQGNSA. Trimming stripped 2 bases from V and 4 bases from J, with 13 bases between. The CDR3 loop reads CASSLKPSGADTQYF. The CDR3 DNA reads as TGTGCCAGCAGCTTAAAACCGTCGGGGGCAGATACGCAGTATTTT.

This clonotype was seen a handful of times. The V call is TRBV7-2, the J call TRBJ1-1, with D possibly matching TRBD1 (5 bases). The CDR3 is 12 residues long. Trimming took 4 bases from V and 6 from J, leaving 9 bases between them. Germline CDR1 reads SGHTA; CDR2 reads FQGNSA. CDR3 bases: TGTGCCAGCAGCTCATGGGGACCTGAAGCTTTCTTT. This encodes CASSSWGPEAFF.